The 27 T cell receptor beta chains below come from one sample, sequenced in a study of T cells in Graves' hyperthyroidism and ophthalmopathy. Authors of the study amplified TCR beta CDR3 regions from RNA transcripts. HTBI primers were the set used in a first-round RT-PCR of the TCR CDR3. Each CDR3 protein gets one entry after TCRdb re-called the multiplex PCR reads with MiXCR. Here the sample spans roughly 130,000 distinct CDR3 sequences, roughly 23% being singletons. Source material: blood. These receptors were collected from a woman in her 50s with Graves' hyperthyroidism that later progressed to Graves' ophthalmopathy.

This clonotype occurred many times. The chain employs TRBV7-8 and TRBJ1-5; TRBD1 aligns across 9 bases. CDR3 length equals 15 residues. Germline V gene lookup returns CDR1 SGHVS and CDR2 FQNEAQ. With V trimmed by 1 base and J by 7 bases, 5 bases remained unmatched. The CDR3 region is CASSLGGTGSQPQHF. As DNA, the CDR3 is TGTGCCAGCAGCTTAGGGGGGACAGGGTCGCAGCCCCAGCATTTT.

On this clonotype: This may stem from a read error, because a much larger clone lies one nucleotide away. The chain links TRBV27 to TRBJ2-1, with D tentatively TRBD1 or TRBD2 (5 bases each). The length of the CDR3 is 13 residues. Germline CDR1 reads MNHEY; CDR2 reads SMNVEV (reference sequence). Trimming took off 5 bases at V and 10 bases at J, with 15 bases between the two ends. The CDR3 DNA is TGTGCCAGCAGTGCCCGGGACGGCTACGAGCAGTTCTTC. Translating it yields CASSARDGYEQFF.

This clonotype appeared many times. The chain joins TRBV6-1 to TRBJ1-6; D call uncertain. This CDR3 is 15 amino acids long. Trimming took 6 bases from V and 3 from J, leaving 12 bases between them. Germline V gives CDR1 MNHNS, CDR2 SASEGT. For the CDR3, the DNA is TGTGCCAGCAGCCTGGTCTCGTTCTATAATTCACCCCTCCACTTT. This translates into CASSLVSFYNSPLHF.

This chain uses TRBV12-3 or TRBV12-4 with TRBJ2-7; D may be TRBD2 (5 bases). This CDR3 has 14 residues. Trimming left V 2 bases short and J 6 bases short, with 14 bases between. The CDR3 DNA is TGTGCCAGCAGTTTAAGGAGGACCTCTGCCGAGCAGTACTTC. This sequence encodes CASSLRRTSAEQYF.

This clonotype came up a few times. A much larger clone is a single base away; this may be a read error. Lacking the conserved final phenylalanine or tryptophan, this CDR3 likely reflects a read error. The chain carries TRBV6-4 and TRBJ2-7, with D possibly being TRBD1 (6 bases). Germline CDR1 is MRHNA and CDR2 is SNTAGT. The CDR3 is made up of 12 amino acids. V shed 5 bases and J shed 3 bases, with 8 bases lying between them. The CDR3 protein is CASSSQGYEQYL. The CDR3 DNA reads TGTGCCAGCAGTTCACAGGGCTACGAGCAGTACCTC.

In its sample, this clonotype was seen many times. The rearrangement joins TRBV6-1 to TRBJ2-1, with 10 bases lining up with TRBD2. This CDR3 has 16 residues. The junction had 5 bases not matched to a gene; V was cut back by 2 bases and J by 4 bases. Per the germline V gene, CDR1 is MNHNS and CDR2 is SASEGT. CDR3 DNA sequence: TGTGCCAGCAGTGAAAGTCTAGCGGGAGTGTACAATGAGCAGTTCTTC. Protein product: CASSESLAGVYNEQFF.

This chain links TRBV18 with TRBJ2-1; D tentatively fits TRBD1 or TRBD2 (5 bases each). Trimming stripped 3 bases from V and 6 bases from J, with 12 bases between. The CDR3 is 14 amino acids. From germline, CDR1 is KGHSH and CDR2 LQKENI. CDR3 sequence (DNA): TGTGCCAGCTCACCGAACGGGACCCGCAATGAGCAGTTCTTC. Residues: CASSPNGTRNEQFF.

This chain joins TRBV2 and TRBJ2-7; D assignment may be TRBD1 or TRBD2 (6 bases each). Trimming removed 3 bases from V and 5 bases from J, with 17 bases in between. Germline V gene lookup returns CDR1 SNHLY and CDR2 FYNNEI. The CDR3 runs to 15 residues. CDR3 coding DNA: TGTGCCAGCAGTGAGGGGGGACAATTCAACCACGAGCAGTACTTC. It is translated as CASSEGGQFNHEQYF.

This clonotype was counted at least ten times. The V gene is TRBV15, the J gene TRBJ1-1; D ambiguous. The CDR3 is made up of 12 amino acids. Germline CDR1 is LNHNV and CDR2 is YYDKDF (reference sequence). Trimming stripped 1 base from V and 6 bases from J, with 6 bases between. CDR3 DNA: TGTGCCACCAGCAGAGTAAACTCTGAAGCTTTCTTT. This gives the protein CATSRVNSEAFF. The variable domain in full, with the rest retrieved from reference TRBV15 and TRBJ1-1, is DAMVIQNPRYQVTQFGKPVTLSCSQTLNHNVMYWYQQKSSQAPKLLFHYYDKDFNNEADTPDNFQSRRPNTSFCFLDIRSPGLGDTAMYLCATSRVNSEAFFGQGTRLTVV.

The sample holds many counts of this clonotype. J is TRBJ2-7 and V is TRBV5-6; D perhaps matches TRBD2 (6 bases). The V gene lost 2 bases and the J gene lost 0 bases, with 12 bases spanning the gap. This CDR3 is built from 15 residues. Germline values: CDR1 SGHDT, CDR2 YYEEEE. CDR3 coding DNA: TGTGCCAGCAGCTTTACGCACGGGAGCTCCTACGAGCAGTACTTC. Its protein is CASSFTHGSSYEQYF. The full variable domain, its missing parts supplied by reference TRBV5-6 and TRBJ2-7, is DAGVTQSPTHLIKTRGQQVTLRCSPKSGHDTVSWYQQALGQGPQFIFQYYEEEERQRGNFPDRFSGHQFPNYSSELNVNALLLGDSALYLCASSFTHGSSYEQYFGPGTRLTVT.

In this sample, this clonotype turned up many times. The V call is TRBV20-1, the J call TRBJ2-5; D call uncertain. Germline CDR1 and CDR2: DFQATT and SNEGSKA (reference sequence). Trimming cost V 4 bases and J 5 bases, with 11 bases left between them. CDR3 length equals 12 residues. This CDR3 reads CSATRQSETQYF. The CDR3 nucleotides read TGCAGTGCTACCAGACAATCCGAGACCCAGTACTTC.

This clonotype was counted ten times or more. This chain connects TRBV2 to TRBJ2-7; 8 positions match TRBD2. Trimming removed 4 bases from V and 7 bases from J; junction bases left unmatched: 9. Germline V gene sequence: CDR1 SNHLY, CDR2 FYNNEI. The CDR3 contains 14 residues. The CDR3 DNA sequence: TGTGCCAGCAGTGCGGGAGGGATTCCCTGGGAGCAGTACTTC. This gives the protein CASSAGGIPWEQYF.

Concerning this clonotype itself: A read error may explain this, as a much larger clone is one base away. The rearrangement uses TRBV6-1 and TRBJ1-1; D might be TRBD1 (5 bases). This CDR3 is built from 14 residues. The germline gives CDR1 MNHNS, CDR2 SASEGT. The CDR3 region is CTSRRTGTNTEAFF. In DNA, the CDR3 is TGTACCAGCAGACGAACAGGAACGAACACTGAAGCTTTCTTT.

V is TRBV28 and J is TRBJ2-7; 10 bases are a match to TRBD2. The V gene's germline CDR1 is MDHEN and CDR2 SYDVKM. J gave up 2 bases and V 2 bases, and 6 bases lay outside the gene matches. This CDR3 has 16 amino acids. The CDR3, as DNA: TGTGCCAGCAGTTTACACGCTAGCGGGGGACCCTACGAGCAGTACTTC. This translates into CASSLHASGGPYEQYF. The full variable domain, rest sourced from reference TRBV28 and TRBJ2-7, is DVKVTQSSRYLVKRTGEKVFLECVQDMDHENMFWYRQDPGLGLRLIYFSYDVKMKEKGDIPEGYSVSREKKERFSLILESASTNQTSMYLCASSLHASGGPYEQYFGPGTRLTVT.

This clonotype appeared many times. The rearrangement links TRBV7-2 to TRBJ2-5, with TRBD2 identical over 7 bases. V shed 5 bases, J shed 4 bases, and the junction held 13 bases outside the gene matches. Germline lookup yields CDR1 SGHTA and CDR2 FQGNSA. CDR3 length: 16 amino acids. The CDR3 region has the DNA TGTGCCAGCAGCCGGTGGGCCAGCCAGCGGGGAGAGACCCAGTACTTC. Translation: CASSRWASQRGETQYF.

The chain employs TRBV2 and TRBJ2-7; D unclear. V lost 4 bases to trimming and J lost 1 base, with 8 bases between them. This CDR3 is 13 amino acids long. Germline-derived CDR1 and CDR2 are SNHLY and FYNNEI. This CDR3 reads CASSGDRSYEQYV. The CDR3 nucleotides read TGTGCCAGCAGTGGAGACCGTTCCTACGAGCAGTACGTC.

This clonotype appeared a few times. This could be a read error, since a much larger clone is one nucleotide away. The V gene is TRBV28, the J gene TRBJ2-7; D gene unclear. V was clipped by 7 bases and J by 0 bases, with 13 bases between them. This CDR3 has 14 residues. Germline V gene lookup returns CDR1 MDHEN and CDR2 SYDVKM. For the CDR3, the DNA is TGTGCCAGCAACCTGGAACCCATCTCCTACGAGCAGTACTTC. It yields the protein CASNLEPISYEQYF.

The rearrangement uses TRBV30 and TRBJ2-7; D might be TRBD2 (5 bases). CDR1 GTSNPN and CDR2 SVGIG come from the germline V gene (reference sequence). V was shortened by 7 bases and J by 2 bases, with 18 bases between the two germline ends. This CDR3 region has 14 residues. The chain's CDR3 is CASIDERSPYEQYF. CDR3 nucleotides: TGTGCCTCAATCGACGAGCGGAGTCCCTACGAGCAGTACTTC.

This chain joins TRBV29-1 and TRBJ2-7, with no clear D. Germline V gene sequence: CDR1 SQVTM, CDR2 ANQGSEA. The V and J ends lost 4 bases and 0 bases respectively, with 7 bases between them. The CDR3 length is 12 residues. The CDR3 region has the DNA TGCAGCGTTGCCCCTAGCTCCTACGAGCAGTACTTC. It specifies CSVAPSSYEQYF.

A single count supports this clonotype. This sequence may be a read error, since a much larger clone differs from it by one base. The genes are TRBV12-3 or TRBV12-4 and TRBJ2-1; the D gene is possibly TRBD2 (8 bases). This CDR3 contains 15 residues. CDR3 sequence (DNA): TGTGCCAGCAGGCCCCCGGGAGGGGGCTTAAATGAGCAGTCCTTC. Translated: CASRPPGGGLNEQSF.

This clonotype was detected many times. The chain uses TRBV12-3 or TRBV12-4 and TRBJ1-4; D uncertain. Trimming stripped 5 bases from V and 7 bases from J, with 17 bases between. CDR3 size: 15 residues. The CDR3 coding sequence is TGTGCCAGCAGTCCACGACCCCCCAAGGGTGAAAAACTGTTTTTT. Translation: CASSPRPPKGEKLFF.

This clonotype appeared many times. The rearrangement links TRBV7-9 to TRBJ2-7; 7 bases align to TRBD1. Germline lookup yields CDR1 SEHNR and CDR2 FQNEAQ (reference sequence). The CDR3 loop spans 14 amino acids. The ends lost 0 bases at V and 2 bases at J; junction bases unmatched: 1. CDR3 region: CASSLAGQTYEQYF. The CDR3 DNA reads as TGTGCCAGCAGCTTAGCGGGACAGACCTACGAGCAGTACTTC.

The chain links TRBV19 to TRBJ2-1, with D unresolved. Germline V gene data show CDR1 as LNHDA and CDR2 as SQIVND (reference sequence). V gave up 9 bases and J gave up 0 bases, with 15 bases separating them. This CDR3 region has 15 residues. This CDR3 reads CASLAAPSSYNEQFF. The CDR3 bases are TGTGCCAGCCTTGCAGCTCCGAGCTCCTACAATGAGCAGTTCTTC.

This clonotype was seen more than once but under ten times. Written as DNA, the CDR3 is TGTGCCAGCAGCTTGGTACCGGGGGAGACCCAGTACTTC. Protein product: CASSLVPGETQYF. The genes are TRBV5-4 and TRBJ2-5; possibly TRBD2 for D (5 bases). Deletions cut 0 bases from V and 5 bases from J, with 8 bases between. CDR1 is SGHNT and CDR2 is YYREEE in the germline V gene (reference sequence). The CDR3 is 13 amino acids.

This clonotype has only one observation. The chain joins TRBV5-1 to TRBJ2-7; TRBD2 aligns across 14 bases. Trimming removed 4 bases from V and 2 bases from J; junction bases left unmatched: 14. This CDR3 has 19 residues. CDR1 and CDR2 from the germline V gene are SGHRS and YFSETQ. The CDR3, as DNA: TGCGCCAGCAGCCAGGGACTAGCGGGAGTCTCCCGGACCCCCTACGAGCAGTACTTC. The encoded protein is CASSQGLAGVSRTPYEQYF.

This clonotype was recorded at least ten times. The chain carries TRBV3-1 and TRBJ1-1; maybe TRBD1 (6 bases). CDR3 length equals 14 residues. The V end lost 2 bases, the J end lost 5 bases, and 12 bases lay between the germline ends. Germline CDR1 and CDR2: LGHDT and YNNKEL (reference sequence). CDR3 amino acids: CASSQRGQRTEAFF. Written as DNA, the CDR3 is TGTGCCAGCAGCCAAAGGGGACAACGGACTGAAGCTTTCTTT. The full variable domain, completed using reference TRBV3-1 and TRBJ1-1, is DTAVSQTPKYLVTQMGNDKSIKCEQNLGHDTMYWYKQDSKKFLKIMFSYNNKELIINETVPNRFSPKSPDKAHLNLHINSLELGDSAVYFCASSQRGQRTEAFFGQGTRLTVV.

The V and J genes are TRBV27 and TRBJ1-2; D call uncertain. V dropped 4 bases and J dropped 0 bases, with 9 bases sitting between them. CDR1 is MNHEY, CDR2 SMNVEV, per germline (reference sequence). The CDR3 is made up of 14 amino acids. CDR3: CASSSGGPNYGYTF. CDR3 bases: TGTGCCAGCAGTTCTGGCGGCCCTAACTATGGCTACACCTTC.